This T cell receptor beta chain emerged from a study of shared clonotypes between healthy human individuals. Study-wide findings and caveats: What rarefaction showed was incomplete sorted-subset sequencing despite large depth.

About this clone: Its target is unknown.

CD8 cells classed as naive were CD45RO-negative and positively selected for CCR7, excluding terminally differentiated effector memory CD45RA+ cells. Per the germline V gene, CDR1 is SGHDT and CDR2 is YYEEEE. There are 15 residues in the CDR3. V lost 0 bases to trimming and J lost 5 bases, with 15 bases between them. Execution of the assay was at deep level. Clones were read by immunoSEQ multiplex PCR, and TCRdb kept only the in-frame ones, dropping some. The sample yields 2 million to 2.5 million clones, about 93% seen once. The chain uses TRBV5-6 and TRBJ2-7, with D tentatively TRBD2 (5 bases). The clonotype comes from a man aged 18 to 30 in good health. Some clones in this sample may be carry-over from other donors' samples. Sequencing was carried out using naive CD8+ T cells from PBMCs. CDR3 in amino acids: CASSLVGESGDEQYF. The DNA of the CDR3 is TGTGCCAGCAGCTTGGTCGGGGAAAGCGGCGACGAGCAGTACTTC.